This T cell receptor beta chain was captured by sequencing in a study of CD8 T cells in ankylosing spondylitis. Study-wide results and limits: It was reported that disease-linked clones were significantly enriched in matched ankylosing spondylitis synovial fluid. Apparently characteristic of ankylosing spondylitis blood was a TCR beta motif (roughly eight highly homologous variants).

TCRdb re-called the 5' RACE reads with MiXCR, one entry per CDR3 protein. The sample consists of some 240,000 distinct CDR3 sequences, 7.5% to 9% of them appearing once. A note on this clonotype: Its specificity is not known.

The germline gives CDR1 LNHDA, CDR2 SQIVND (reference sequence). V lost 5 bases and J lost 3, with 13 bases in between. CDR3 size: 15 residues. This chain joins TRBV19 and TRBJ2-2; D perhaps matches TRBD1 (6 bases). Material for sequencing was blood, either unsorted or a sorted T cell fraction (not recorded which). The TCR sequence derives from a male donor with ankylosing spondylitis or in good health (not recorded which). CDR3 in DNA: TGTGCCAGTAGTCCCAGACAGGTTTACACCGGGGAGCTGTTTTTT. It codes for CASSPRQVYTGELFF.